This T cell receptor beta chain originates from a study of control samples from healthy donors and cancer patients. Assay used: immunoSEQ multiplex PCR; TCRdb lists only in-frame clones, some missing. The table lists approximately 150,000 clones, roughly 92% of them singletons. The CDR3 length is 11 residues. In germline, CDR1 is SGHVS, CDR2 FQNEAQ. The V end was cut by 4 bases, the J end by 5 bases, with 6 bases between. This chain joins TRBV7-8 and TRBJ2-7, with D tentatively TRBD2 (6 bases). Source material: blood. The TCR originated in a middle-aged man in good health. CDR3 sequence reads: CASSSGDEQYF. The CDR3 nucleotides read TGTGCCAGCAGCTCGGGAGACGAGCAGTACTTC.